Following are 27 T cell receptor beta chains from one sample sequenced in a study of cytomegalovirus exposure and HLA in healthy donors. The PCR had 60 Vbeta and 13 Jbeta primers. Profiled with immunoSEQ multiplex PCR; TCRdb holds only in-frame clones, not every one. The sample has more than 95,000 clones; around 72% are singletons. The sequenced sample consisted of PBMCs. All receptors come from a man aged 25-40 years in good health and CMV-seronegative.

This clone was picked up one time. V and J are TRBV27 and TRBJ1-1; TRBD1 aligns across 7 bases. The germline CDR1 and CDR2 sequences are MNHEY and SMNVEV (reference sequence). This CDR3 comprises 15 residues. The junction had 11 bases not matched to a gene; V was cut back by 4 bases and J by 6 bases. As DNA, the CDR3 is TGTGCCAGCAGTTCCCCGAACAGGGGTAGGGCTGAAGCTTTCTTT. Protein product: CASSSPNRGRAEAFF.

The chain carries TRBV5-1 and TRBJ2-4, with a weak D call TRBD2 (6 bases). Germline V gene data show CDR1 as SGHRS and CDR2 as YFSETQ. The ends were cut back, 0 bases at V and 6 bases at J, with 10 bases in the middle. The CDR3 length is 14 residues. CDR3 loop: CASSLDGGGNIQYF. The CDR3 bases are TGCGCCAGCAGCTTGGATGGGGGAGGAAACATTCAGTACTTC.

This sequence joins TRBV7-2 and TRBJ2-7, with a tentative D call TRBD2 (6 bases). Germline V gene sequence: CDR1 SGHTA, CDR2 FQGNSA. This CDR3 contains 14 residues. The V and J ends lost 1 base and 3 bases respectively, with 10 bases between them. The CDR3 sequence: CASSLGAGLYEQYF. The CDR3 nucleotides are TGTGCCAGCAGCTTAGGTGCGGGGCTCTACGAGCAGTACTTC.

This clone occurred once. The CDR3 sequence is CASTYGGFAYEQYF. The DNA of the CDR3 is TGTGCCAGCACCTACGGGGGGTTCGCCTACGAGCAGTACTTC. V usage is TRBV5-6 and J usage is TRBJ2-7, with 7 bases fitting TRBD2. Trimming removed 6 bases from V and 2 bases from J; junction bases left unmatched: 8. Germline V lookup: CDR1 SGHDT, CDR2 YYEEEE. This CDR3 has 14 amino acids.

This rearrangement joins TRBV9 to TRBJ2-3; 8 bases line up with TRBD1. Trimming at V came to 4 bases and at J to 6 bases, leaving 13 bases not matched to a gene. This CDR3 has 16 residues. CDR1 and CDR2 (germline): SGDLS, YYNGEE. CDR3 nucleotide sequence: TGTGCCAGCAGCCCAAACCCCCAGGGGGCGAGGGATACGCAGTATTTT. It translates to CASSPNPQGARDTQYF.

The rearrangement links TRBV6-5 to TRBJ1-2; 9 bases are shared with TRBD1. The CDR3 extends over 14 amino acids. CDR1 is MNHEY, CDR2 SVGAGI, per germline. V was pared by 6 bases and J by 0 bases, with 2 bases of the junction left unmatched. The CDR3 region is CASRGQGANYGYTF. CDR3 coding DNA: TGTGCCAGCAGGGGACAGGGAGCTAACTATGGCTACACCTTC.

The chain recombines TRBV11-1 with TRBJ2-7, with D perhaps TRBD1 (6 bases). This CDR3 is 14 amino acids long. V was pared by 1 base and J by 4 bases, with 11 bases between. Germline CDR1 SGHAT, CDR2 FQDESV (reference sequence). CDR3 nucleotide sequence: TGTGCCAGCAGCTTAGAAGGGACACCATACGAGCAGTACTTC. It encodes CASSLEGTPYEQYF.

The chain joins TRBV5-4 to TRBJ1-6; no reliable D call. This CDR3 region has 17 residues. The V and J ends lost 0 bases and 1 base respectively, with 11 bases between them. The V gene's germline CDR1 is SGHNT and CDR2 YYREEE (reference sequence). The CDR3 sequence: CASSLEPLVSYNSPLHF. In nucleotides, the CDR3 is TGTGCCAGCAGCTTGGAGCCGCTGGTGTCCTATAATTCACCCCTCCACTTT.

This clone showed up just once. V is TRBV28 and J is TRBJ2-4; TRBD2 matches at 12 bases. Germline V gene lookup returns CDR1 MDHEN and CDR2 SYDVKM. V shed 6 bases and J 7 bases; nucleotides not matched to a gene: 10. The CDR3 length is 16 residues. Here the CDR3 reads CASRPGLAGLRNIQYF. DNA of the CDR3: TGTGCCAGCAGACCCGGACTAGCGGGACTACGCAACATTCAGTACTTC.

The chain couples TRBV30 to TRBJ2-7, with 15 nucleotides matching TRBD2. The V gene end was trimmed by 4 bases and the J gene end by 9 bases; junction bases not matched to a gene: 4. Germline V CDR1 and CDR2: GTSNPN, SVGIG (reference sequence). CDR3 length: 13 residues. The CDR3 region is CAWTTGLAGGQYF. The CDR3 nucleotides are TGTGCCTGGACCACGGGACTAGCGGGGGGGCAGTACTTC.

The V gene is TRBV2, the J gene TRBJ1-1, with 9 bases aligning to TRBD1. There are 15 residues in the CDR3. With 5 bases clipped from V and 0 bases from J, the junction kept 4 bases outside the gene matches. Per the germline V gene, CDR1 is SNHLY and CDR2 is FYNNEI. For the CDR3, the DNA is TGTGCCAGCAGTTTAGACAGGGGGATGAACACTGAAGCTTTCTTT. Translation gives CASSLDRGMNTEAFF.

This clone has only a few counts. The sample holds other DNA sequences that translate to the same CDR3. CDR3 DNA: TGTGCCAGCAGCTTGGAATCAGGCTCTGGAAACACCATATATTTT. It encodes CASSLESGSGNTIYF. V gene TRBV7-9 combines with J gene TRBJ1-3; the D is unclear. The germline V gene encodes CDR1 SEHNR and CDR2 FQNEAQ (reference sequence). The V end lost 3 bases, the J end lost 0 bases, and 9 bases lay between the germline ends. The CDR3 is made up of 15 amino acids.

The chain joins TRBV28 to TRBJ2-1; 7 bases are shared with TRBD1. Germline CDR1 is MDHEN and CDR2 is SYDVKM. The length of the CDR3 is 15 residues. Trimming took 4 bases from V and 6 from J; bases not matched to a gene: 9. The CDR3 nucleotides read TGTGCCAGCAGTTCACCGGGACAGAGAGCCAATGAGCAGTTCTTC. Translating it yields CASSSPGQRANEQFF.

For the CDR3, the DNA is TGCGCCAGCAGGCCAAACGGCAGGGCCGACTATAATTCACCCCTCCACTTT. It translates to CASRPNGRADYNSPLHF. This chain connects TRBV10-2 to TRBJ1-6; D possibly corresponds to TRBD1 (5 bases). Germline V lookup: CDR1 WSHSY, CDR2 SAAADI. V lost 6 bases, J lost 3 bases, and 18 bases lay in between. CDR3 length: 17 amino acids.

Only a few counts were recorded for this clone. The chain carries TRBV28 and TRBJ1-2; 9 bases are a match to TRBD1. Germline assignment: CDR1 MDHEN and CDR2 SYDVKM. The CDR3 sequence is 15 residues long. V shed 8 bases, J shed 3 bases, and the junction held 10 bases outside the gene matches. The CDR3 DNA sequence: TGTGCCAGCTGTAGCCGGGACAGGGTGGACTATGGCTACACCTTC. It is translated as CASCSRDRVDYGYTF.

The chain joins TRBV5-7 to TRBJ2-5; D remains ambiguous. TRBV5-7 is an ORF for which the function is uncertain. The V gene lost 4 bases and the J gene lost 0 bases, with 10 bases spanning the gap. The CDR3 extends over 14 amino acids. The CDR3 DNA follows: TGTGCCAGCAGCGTTCAAGCGTACCAAGAGACCCAGTACTTC. It translates to CASSVQAYQETQYF.

A single count supports this clone. The chain is built from TRBV27 and TRBJ1-5, with D perhaps TRBD1 (6 bases). The V gene's germline CDR1 is MNHEY and CDR2 SMNVEV (reference sequence). V was cut by 9 bases and J by 6 bases, with 30 bases left in between. The CDR3 length is 18 residues. In DNA form, the CDR3 reads TGTGCCAGTAAACCCCAGCAGGGGTTCTCCGCGATTGGTCAGCCCCAGCATTTT. Protein product: CASKPQQGFSAIGQPQHF.

CDR3 protein: CASSLVGDAHEQYF. The CDR3, as DNA: TGTGCCAGCAGCTTGGTGGGAGACGCCCACGAGCAGTACTTC. This chain uses TRBV5-4 with TRBJ2-7; the D gene is possibly TRBD2 (5 bases). Germline V gene data show CDR1 as SGHNT and CDR2 as YYREEE (reference sequence). This CDR3 contains 14 residues. V was clipped by 0 bases and J by 5 bases, with 12 bases between them.

The CDR3 region has the DNA TGTGCCAGCAGCCAAGAGTTAGTGCCAGATACGCAGTATTTT. Translation gives CASSQELVPDTQYF. V gene TRBV14 combines with J gene TRBJ2-3; D remains ambiguous. With 0 bases removed from V and 4 bases from J, the gap between germline ends came to 8 bases. CDR1 is SGHDN, CDR2 FVKESK, per germline. The CDR3 sequence is 14 residues long.

This clone has only a few counts. The genes are TRBV28 and TRBJ2-7; 7 positions agree with TRBD2. Germline CDR1 MDHEN, CDR2 SYDVKM. V shed 8 bases and J 3 bases; nucleotides not matched to a gene: 4. The CDR3 is 12 residues long. The CDR3: CASHSGYYEQYF. DNA for the CDR3: TGTGCCAGCCATAGCGGGTACTACGAGCAGTACTTC.

The chain has TRBV6-5 and TRBJ1-1; D is unresolved. The V gene's germline CDR1 is MNHEY and CDR2 SVGAGI. The CDR3 contains 13 residues. V lost 5 bases and J 3 bases, leaving 10 bases between the germline ends. This CDR3 is CASSLTVDTEAFF. CDR3 nucleotides: TGTGCCAGCAGTCTAACAGTTGACACTGAAGCTTTCTTT.

The rearrangement uses TRBV2 and TRBJ1-1, with no clear D. CDR3 length equals 13 residues. The germline CDR1 and CDR2 sequences are SNHLY and FYNNEI. V was pared by 4 bases and J by 5 bases, with 11 bases between. The CDR3 nucleotides read TGTGCCAGCAGTGTGGATAGCGGGACTGAAGCTTTCTTT. Translated, it gives CASSVDSGTEAFF.

The V and J genes are TRBV2 and TRBJ1-3, with 7 nucleotides matching TRBD1. V gave up 6 bases and J gave up 8 bases; unmatched junction bases: 7. CDR3 size: 13 residues. Germline loops: CDR1 SNHLY, CDR2 FYNNEI. CDR3 DNA: TGTGCCAGCAGACCAAGGGGGCTGGACACCATATATTTT. This codes for CASRPRGLDTIYF. Together with reference TRBV2 and TRBJ1-3, the CDR3 gives the full variable domain: EPEVTQTPSHQVTQMGQEVILRCVPISNHLYFYWYRQILGQKVEFLVSFYNNEISEKSEIFDDQFSVERPDGSNFTLKIRSTKLEDSAMYFCASRPRGLDTIYFGEGSWLTVV.

The J gene is TRBJ2-3, the V gene TRBV7-8; possibly TRBD2 for D (5 bases). V shed 9 bases and J shed 6 bases, with 10 bases lying between them. Germline CDR1 SGHVS, CDR2 FQNEAQ. The CDR3 is 11 residues long. The CDR3 loop reads CASTRRDTQYF. CDR3 bases: TGTGCCAGTACTAGGCGGGATACGCAGTATTTT. The complete variable domain, with remaining parts taken from reference TRBV7-8 and TRBJ2-3, reads GAGVSQSPRYKVAKRGQDVALRCDPISGHVSLFWYQQALGQGPEFLTYFQNEAQLDKSGLPSDRFFAERPEGSVSTLKIQRTQQEDSAVYLCASTRRDTQYFGPGTRLTVL.

The chain carries TRBV2 and TRBJ1-2; D is possibly TRBD1 (5 bases). Per germline, CDR1 SNHLY and CDR2 FYNNEI. The V and J ends lost 5 bases and 5 bases respectively, with 6 bases between them. CDR3 size: 11 residues. Here the CDR3 DNA reads TGTGCCAGCAGTCAGGGATATGGCTACACCTTC. Translation gives CASSQGYGYTF. Full variable domain (missing parts from reference TRBV2 and TRBJ1-2): EPEVTQTPSHQVTQMGQEVILRCVPISNHLYFYWYRQILGQKVEFLVSFYNNEISEKSEIFDDQFSVERPDGSNFTLKIRSTKLEDSAMYFCASSQGYGYTFGSGTRLTVV.

Here the CDR3 DNA reads TGTGCCAGCAGGACGACAGGATACACTGAAGCTTTCTTT. Translating gives CASRTTGYTEAFF. The V and J genes are TRBV7-2 and TRBJ1-1; a possible D gene is TRBD1 (6 bases). CDR1 SGHTA and CDR2 FQGNSA come from the germline V gene. This CDR3 has 13 residues. Between the trimmed V and J ends, which lost 6 bases and 3 bases, there was a span of 11 bases.

This clone was counted a few times. V gene TRBV5-5 combines with J gene TRBJ1-5; D is uncertain. V was cut by 0 bases and J by 7 bases, with 8 bases left in between. The CDR3 is 13 residues long. Germline assignment: CDR1 SGHKS and CDR2 YYEKEE (reference sequence). This chain's CDR3 is CASSLDSDQPQHF. The CDR3 DNA is TGTGCCAGCAGCTTGGACAGTGACCAGCCCCAGCATTTT.